The 19 T cell receptor beta chains presented below share a single source sample, sequenced in a study of blood T cells in healthy people across ages. Sample-barcoded 5' priming and a J-beta primer mix drove a second PCR of roughly 6 to 12 cycles. TCRdb reprocessed the 5' RACE reads via MiXCR and lists one record per CDR3 protein. The sample yields 2 million or so distinct CDR3 sequences, about 50% seen once. The material sequenced was blood. Every receptor here comes from a woman in her 40s in good health.

The count of this clonotype is one. The V gene is TRBV27, the J gene TRBJ2-4, with a tentative D call TRBD1 (6 bases). The J call may be incorrect, as the DNA end agrees better with TRBJ2-7. The germline V gene has CDR1 MNHEY and CDR2 SMNVEV (reference sequence). This CDR3 region has 14 residues. CDR3 region: CASSPPGHRYEQYF. In DNA, the CDR3 is TGTGCCAGCAGTCCCCCGGGACACCGCTACGAGCAGTACTTC.

This rearrangement joins TRBV5-5 to TRBJ1-4, with D uncertain. The germline V gene has CDR1 SGHKS and CDR2 YYEKEE (reference sequence). This CDR3 has 12 amino acids. V was clipped by 3 bases and J by 12 bases, with 12 bases between them. For the CDR3, the DNA is TGTGCCAGCAGCTCATTAGGTACAGAACTGTTTTTT. Its translation: CASSSLGTELFF.

This clonotype was observed a handful of times. The chain joins TRBV9 to TRBJ1-2, with D tentatively TRBD1 (6 bases). V shed 0 bases and J shed 0 bases, with 27 bases lying between them. CDR1 is SGDLS and CDR2 is YYNGEE in the germline V gene. This CDR3 has 21 amino acids. CDR3 loop: CASSVAPSLTGHPNSNYGYTF. The CDR3 bases are TGTGCCAGCAGCGTAGCACCTAGCTTAACGGGACACCCCAATTCTAACTATGGCTACACCTTC.

Details on this clonotype: This may be a read error, as it is one base from a much larger clone. The chain recombines TRBV20-1 with TRBJ2-5; D tentatively fits TRBD1 or TRBD2 (5 bases each). The CDR3 loop spans 16 amino acids. Germline V lookup: CDR1 DFQATT, CDR2 SNEGSKA (reference sequence). The CDR3 DNA sequence: TGCGGTGCTAGAGATTTTCCCGGGGCCTTGCGAGAGACCCAGTACTTC. It yields the protein CGARDFPGALRETQYF.

The rearrangement joins TRBV5-1 to TRBJ2-1; D is unresolved. Germline CDR1 is SGHRS and CDR2 is YFSETQ. CDR3 size: 15 residues. V dropped 2 bases and J dropped 4 bases, with 13 bases sitting between them. CDR3 nucleotides: TGCGCCAGCAGCTTATCAACGACCGGTTACAATGAGCAGTTCTTC. As protein: CASSLSTTGYNEQFF.

This clonotype showed up just a few times. CDR3 residues: CAISESGSGRETQYF. The CDR3 DNA follows: TGTGCCATCAGTGAGTCGGGGAGCGGGAGAGAGACCCAGTACTTC. The chain is built from TRBV10-3 and TRBJ2-5; 8 positions agree with TRBD2. The CDR3 sequence is 15 residues long. Germline-derived CDR1 and CDR2 are ENHRY and SYGVKD. J lost 4 bases, V lost 0 bases, and 4 bases had no gene match.

Only a few counts were recorded for this clonotype. V and J are TRBV27 and TRBJ2-7; tentatively, D is TRBD1 or TRBD2 (5 bases each). From germline, CDR1 is MNHEY and CDR2 SMNVEV (reference sequence). V was clipped by 5 bases and J by 2 bases, with 13 bases between them. The CDR3 loop spans 14 amino acids. CDR3 amino acids: CASSLDGATYEQYF. CDR3 bases: TGTGCCAGCAGTCTTGACGGGGCAACCTACGAGCAGTACTTC.

This clonotype was seen only once. This chain joins TRBV5-5 and TRBJ1-1; D might be TRBD1 (5 bases). Germline V lookup: CDR1 SGHKS, CDR2 YYEKEE (reference sequence). The CDR3 runs to 14 residues. Trimming left V 7 bases short and J 1 base short, with 14 bases between. The CDR3 region has the DNA TGTGCCAGCCAGGCCACAACAGGGAACACTGAAGCTTTCTTT. Protein: CASQATTGNTEAFF.

The chain uses TRBV18 and TRBJ2-7; D possibly corresponds to TRBD1 (5 bases). CDR1 is KGHSH and CDR2 is LQKENI in the germline V gene. V was cut by 3 bases and J by 5 bases, with 17 bases left in between. The CDR3 spans 15 residues. The DNA for the CDR3 is TGTGCCAGCTCACCGCTTGGGGCCGGATCCGACGAGCAGTACTTC. Its translation: CASSPLGAGSDEQYF.

Comment on this clonotype: Compared with germline, one end of the junction differs, possibly owing to a read error. This chain joins TRBV6-1 and TRBJ1-2; 9 nucleotides line up with TRBD1. CDR1 MNHNS and CDR2 SASEGT come from the germline V gene. The CDR3 is made up of 15 amino acids. The CDR3 loop reads CAGSVTSGQGRGYTF. CDR3 in DNA: TGTGCCGGCAGTGTTACCTCGGGACAGGGTAGGGGCTACACCTTC.

The rearrangement uses TRBV7-2 and TRBJ2-5, with D possibly TRBD2 on 6 matching bases. Germline V lookup: CDR1 SGHTA, CDR2 FQGNSA. V lost 2 bases, J lost 1 base, and 14 bases lay in between. The CDR3 consists of 16 residues. CDR3 sequence: CASSLRLEWAQETQYF. As DNA, the CDR3 is TGTGCCAGCAGCTTAAGACTAGAGTGGGCCCAAGAGACCCAGTACTTC.

This clonotype was seen more than once but under ten times. The chain carries TRBV4-2 and TRBJ2-7; TRBD1 might be the D (5 bases). Germline V gives CDR1 LGHNA, CDR2 YNFKEQ. The CDR3 consists of 14 residues. V was pared by 3 bases and J by 0 bases, with 9 bases between. Written as DNA, the CDR3 is TGTGCCAGCAGCCAGTCCAGGGACTCCTACGAGCAGTACTTC. Translation: CASSQSRDSYEQYF.

For the CDR3, the DNA is TGTGCCAGCAGCGTAGTGACAGGGCACAATGAGCAGTTCTTC. It codes for CASSVVTGHNEQFF. The J gene is TRBJ2-1, the V gene TRBV9; 7 bases are a match to TRBD1. CDR3 length: 14 amino acids. With V trimmed by 0 bases and J by 5 bases, 2 bases remained unmatched. Germline V CDR1 and CDR2: SGDLS, YYNGEE.

This clonotype came up once. This chain uses TRBV7-2 with TRBJ2-5; 9 bases agree with TRBD1. V lost 8 bases to trimming and J lost 1 base; unmatched junction nucleotides: 11. Per the germline V gene, CDR1 is SGHTA and CDR2 is FQGNSA. This CDR3 has 16 residues. CDR3 protein: CASRSQGARPQETQYF. CDR3 DNA sequence: TGTGCCAGCCGCTCACAGGGGGCCCGACCCCAAGAGACCCAGTACTTC.

The chain uses TRBV20-1 and TRBJ1-5; 7 positions agree with TRBD1. This CDR3 is built from 15 residues. CDR1 DFQATT and CDR2 SNEGSKA come from the germline V gene (reference sequence). The V and J ends lost 5 bases and 9 bases, in that order; junction bases with no gene match: 16. The CDR3 bases are TGCAGTGCTCCCCCCAGGACAGGCCTAGGGGGGCCCCAGCATTTT. Translated, it gives CSAPPRTGLGGPQHF.

This clonotype was found a few times. The chain joins TRBV2 to TRBJ2-4, with TRBD1 identical over 9 bases. There are 12 residues in the CDR3. From germline, CDR1 is SNHLY and CDR2 FYNNEI. With V trimmed by 5 bases and J by 11 bases, 4 bases remained unmatched. Written as DNA, the CDR3 is TGTGCCAGCAGTTTAGGACAGGGGCTTCAGTACTTC. Its translation: CASSLGQGLQYF.

The CDR3 DNA sequence: TGTGCCAGCAGCATGGGGGACTGGCATCGTCCAGATACGCAGTATTTT. It is translated as CASSMGDWHRPDTQYF. This chain links TRBV12-3 or TRBV12-4 with TRBJ2-3; D is possibly TRBD2 (6 bases). V lost 6 bases and J lost 4, with 20 bases in between. This CDR3 has 16 amino acids.

CDR3 sequence reads: CASSPPGRVHEQYF. DNA for the CDR3: TGCGCCAGCAGCCCTCCCGGCAGGGTCCACGAGCAGTACTTC. The chain joins TRBV5-1 to TRBJ2-7, with D possibly matching TRBD1 (5 bases). The CDR3 loop spans 14 amino acids. Trimming left V 4 bases short and J 5 bases short, with 16 bases between. CDR1 is SGHRS and CDR2 is YFSETQ in the germline V gene.

This clonotype was seen a few times. CDR3 amino acids: CASSFGTGASDYGYTF. The CDR3 coding sequence is TGTGCCAGCAGTTTTGGGACAGGGGCTTCGGACTATGGCTACACCTTC. This chain links TRBV12-3 or TRBV12-4 with TRBJ1-2, with 10 nucleotides matching TRBD1. The trim removed 3 bases at V and 3 bases at J, leaving 7 bases unmatched. This CDR3 region has 16 residues.